In this sample, the clone carrying this T cell receptor beta chain turned up once. CDR3 length: 14 amino acids. Germline loops: CDR1 SGHRS, CDR2 YFSETQ. The ends were cut back, 4 bases at V and 6 bases at J, with 16 bases in the middle. TCRdb keeps only in-frame clones here, not all; method: immunoSEQ multiplex PCR. The sample yields 35,000 or so clones, approximately 87% seen once. This sample is drawn from a study of T cells in localized non-small cell lung cancer. The source was peripheral blood, collected before any cancer treatment. The chain carries TRBV5-1 and TRBJ1-1; tentative D call: TRBD1 (6 bases). The clonotype comes from a man between 40 and 70 years old with stage I lung adenocarcinoma. The CDR3 sequence: CASSPGAIWAEAFF. The DNA of the CDR3 is TGCGCCAGCAGCCCGGGGGCCATATGGGCTGAAGCTTTCTTT.